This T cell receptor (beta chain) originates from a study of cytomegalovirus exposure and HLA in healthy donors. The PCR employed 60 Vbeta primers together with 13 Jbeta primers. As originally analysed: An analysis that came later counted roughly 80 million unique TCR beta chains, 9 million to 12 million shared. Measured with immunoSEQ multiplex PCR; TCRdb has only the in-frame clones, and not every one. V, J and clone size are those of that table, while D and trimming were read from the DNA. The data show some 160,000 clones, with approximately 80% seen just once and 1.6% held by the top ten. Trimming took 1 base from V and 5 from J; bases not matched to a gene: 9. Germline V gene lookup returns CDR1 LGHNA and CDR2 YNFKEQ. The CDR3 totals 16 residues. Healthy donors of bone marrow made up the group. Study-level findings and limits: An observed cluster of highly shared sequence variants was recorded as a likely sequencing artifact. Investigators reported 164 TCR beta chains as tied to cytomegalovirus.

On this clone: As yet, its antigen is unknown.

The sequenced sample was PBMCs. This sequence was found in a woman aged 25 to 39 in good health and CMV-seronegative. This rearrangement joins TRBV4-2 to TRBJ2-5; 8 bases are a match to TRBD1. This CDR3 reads CASSQGDRGLRETQYF. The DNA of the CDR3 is TGTGCCAGCAGCCAAGGCGACAGGGGCCTCCGGGAGACCCAGTACTTC.